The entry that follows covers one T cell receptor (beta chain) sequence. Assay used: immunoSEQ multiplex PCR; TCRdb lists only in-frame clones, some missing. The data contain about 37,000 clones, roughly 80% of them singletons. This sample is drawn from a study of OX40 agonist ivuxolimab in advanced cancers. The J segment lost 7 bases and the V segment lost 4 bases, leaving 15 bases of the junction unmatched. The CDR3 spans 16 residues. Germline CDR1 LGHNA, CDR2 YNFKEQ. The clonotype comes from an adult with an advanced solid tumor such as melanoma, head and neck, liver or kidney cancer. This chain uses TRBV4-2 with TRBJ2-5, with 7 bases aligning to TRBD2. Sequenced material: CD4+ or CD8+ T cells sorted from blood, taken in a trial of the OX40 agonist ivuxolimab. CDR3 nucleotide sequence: TGTGCCAGCAGCCCCTCAGCGGGACGGCTCGGCGGGACCCAGTACTTC. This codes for CASSPSAGRLGGTQYF.